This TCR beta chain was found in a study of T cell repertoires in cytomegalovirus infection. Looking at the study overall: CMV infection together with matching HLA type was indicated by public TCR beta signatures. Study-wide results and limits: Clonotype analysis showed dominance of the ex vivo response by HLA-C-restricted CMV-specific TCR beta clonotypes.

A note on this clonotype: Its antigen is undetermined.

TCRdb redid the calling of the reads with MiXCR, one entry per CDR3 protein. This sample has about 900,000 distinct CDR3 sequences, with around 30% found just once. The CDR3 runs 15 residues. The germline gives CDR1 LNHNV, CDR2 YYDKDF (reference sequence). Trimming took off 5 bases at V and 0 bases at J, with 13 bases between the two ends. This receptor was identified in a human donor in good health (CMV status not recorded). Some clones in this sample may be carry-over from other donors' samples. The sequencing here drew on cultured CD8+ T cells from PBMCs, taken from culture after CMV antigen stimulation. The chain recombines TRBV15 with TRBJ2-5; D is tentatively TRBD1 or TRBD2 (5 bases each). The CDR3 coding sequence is TGTGCCACCAGCCCCGGGACCGAGTACCAAGAGACCCAGTACTTC. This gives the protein CATSPGTEYQETQYF.